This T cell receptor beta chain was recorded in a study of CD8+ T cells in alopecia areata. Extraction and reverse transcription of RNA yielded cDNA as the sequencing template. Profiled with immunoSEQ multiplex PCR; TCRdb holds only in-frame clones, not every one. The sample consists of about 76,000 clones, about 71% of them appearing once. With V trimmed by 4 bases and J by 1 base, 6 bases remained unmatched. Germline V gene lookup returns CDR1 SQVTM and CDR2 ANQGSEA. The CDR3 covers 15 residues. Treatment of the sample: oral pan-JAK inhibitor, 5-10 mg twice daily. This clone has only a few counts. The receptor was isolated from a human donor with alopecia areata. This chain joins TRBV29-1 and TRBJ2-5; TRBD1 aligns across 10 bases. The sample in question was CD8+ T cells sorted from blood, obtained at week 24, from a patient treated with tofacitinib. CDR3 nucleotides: TGCAGCGTTGTCGGCCGGACAGGGGGCCAAGAGACCCAGTACTTC. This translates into CSVVGRTGGQETQYF.